Only one count was recorded for the clone carrying this TCR beta chain. Its antigen is as yet unknown. The data were obtained in a study of regulatory T cells in long-lasting Graves disease. Regarding the study as a whole: Newly diagnosed patients shared about a thousand public clonotypes; persistent patients shared approximately 2,700.

Both iRepertoire HTBI primers and Arm-PCR of CDR3 regions were used to build the TCR beta libraries. TCRdb independently ran MiXCR on the multiplex PCR reads; one entry per CDR3 protein. The table includes about 430,000 distinct CDR3 sequences, 21% detected once. Described time point: persistent/refractory GD, antithyroid drugs over 5 years with positive TRAb. RNA from PBMCs was the source of the TCR library. With EDTA tubes as the receptacles, around 10 milliliters of peripheral blood were drawn. This TCR derives from a female donor with Graves disease. This specimen was peripheral blood mononuclear cells (PBMCs), taken when the disease was refractory, from a patient treated with antithyroid drugs.

The CDR3 sequence: CASSPDGGHSYEQYF. The CDR3 nucleotides are TGTGCCAGCAGCCCTGATGGGGGACACTCCTACGAGCAGTACTTC. This chain joins TRBV9 and TRBJ2-7; D is perhaps TRBD1 (6 bases). The CDR3 totals 15 residues. Germline CDR1 reads SGDLS; CDR2 reads YYNGEE. Trimming cost V 4 bases and J 0 bases, with 14 bases left between them.